A single sample is the source of the 18 T cell receptor beta chains below, sequenced in a study of regulatory T cells in long-lasting Graves disease. Time point in this sample: newly diagnosed GD, antithyroid drugs for less than 3 months. Researchers made the TCR library from RNA that was extracted from PBMCs. The TCR beta library used iRepertoire HTBI primers with Arm-PCR amplification of CDR3. TCRdb reprocessed the multiplex PCR reads with MiXCR, giving one entry per CDR3 protein. The data hold approximately 300,000 distinct CDR3 sequences, with approximately 20% observed a single time. Sequencing was performed on peripheral blood mononuclear cells (PBMCs), taken at new diagnosis, from a patient treated with antithyroid drugs. The receptors were sampled from a female donor with Graves disease.

The genes are TRBV5-4 and TRBJ2-7; 8 nucleotides match TRBD1. This CDR3 contains 13 residues. Trimming took 4 bases from V and 3 from J; bases not matched to a gene: 3. Germline V gives CDR1 SGHNT, CDR2 YYREEE (reference sequence). The CDR3 bases are TGTGCCAGCAGCCAGGGGGCCTACTACGAGCAGTACTTC. Amino acids: CASSQGAYYEQYF.

This clonotype occurred a few times. The chain uses TRBV7-8 and TRBJ1-5; no reliable D call. This CDR3 has 15 residues. CDR1 is SGHVS and CDR2 is FQNEAQ in the germline V gene. V was trimmed by 5 bases and J by 3 bases, leaving 14 bases between them. The CDR3 DNA follows: TGTGCCAGCAGCCAATCGGACGGTTCCAATCAGCCCCAGCATTTT. It is translated as CASSQSDGSNQPQHF.

With respect to this clonotype: This could be a read error, since a much larger clone is one nucleotide away. The V and J genes are TRBV18 and TRBJ2-7, with D possibly matching TRBD1 (6 bases). The CDR3 loop spans 14 amino acids. Germline CDR1 reads KGHSH; CDR2 reads LQKENI. The CDR3 region is CASSPGTGSYGQYF. The CDR3 coding sequence is TGTGCCAGCTCACCGGGAACAGGGTCCTACGGGCAGTACTTC.

The rearrangement joins TRBV28 to TRBJ1-4; D is perhaps TRBD1 (5 bases). Trimming left V 2 bases short and J 0 bases short, with 7 bases between. Germline CDR1 MDHEN, CDR2 SYDVKM. The CDR3 length is 15 residues. The CDR3 nucleotides are TGTGCCAGCAGTTTACAGGGCGCAACTAATGAAAAACTGTTTTTT. As protein: CASSLQGATNEKLFF.

The chain employs TRBV14 and TRBJ1-1; 9 bases match TRBD1. Germline V CDR1 and CDR2: SGHDN, FVKESK. The CDR3 spans 12 residues. Germline trimming cut 3 bases from V and 10 bases from J; bases unmatched to any gene: 3. Here the CDR3 DNA reads TGTGCCAGCAGCCAGACAGGGGGAAGAGCTTTCTTT. This sequence encodes CASSQTGGRAFF.

This clonotype has ten or more counts. This chain links TRBV27 with TRBJ1-2, with 7 bases aligning to TRBD1. V gave up 3 bases and J gave up 4 bases; unmatched junction bases: 8. The germline V gene encodes CDR1 MNHEY and CDR2 SMNVEV (reference sequence). This CDR3 contains 15 residues. CDR3 protein: CASSFGQDGFYGYTF. The DNA for the CDR3 is TGTGCCAGCAGTTTTGGACAGGACGGGTTCTATGGCTACACCTTC.

The sample holds many counts of this clonotype. V usage is TRBV20-1 and J usage is TRBJ2-5; D is unclear. CDR3 length equals 12 residues. V shed 0 bases and J shed 5 bases, with 7 bases lying between them. Looked up from germline, CDR1 is DFQATT and CDR2 is SNEGSKA (reference sequence). The CDR3 bases are TGCAGTGCTAGAGATATTGGGGAGACCCAGTACTTC. Encoded protein: CSARDIGETQYF.

This clonotype was counted only a few times. The chain joins TRBV5-5 to TRBJ1-1; 9 bases align to TRBD1. V was pared by 4 bases and J by 6 bases, with 10 bases of the junction left unmatched. This CDR3 contains 15 residues. Germline CDR1 SGHKS, CDR2 YYEKEE (reference sequence). For the CDR3, the DNA is TGTGCCAGCAGCCTCTACCGGGACAGGGTTGCTGAAGCTTTCTTT. It codes for CASSLYRDRVAEAFF.

This clonotype was observed at least ten times. The chain links TRBV10-2 to TRBJ1-5, with 11 positions matching TRBD1. Germline V lookup: CDR1 WSHSY, CDR2 SAAADI. The junction had 9 bases not matched to a gene; V was cut back by 11 bases and J by 6 bases. This CDR3 region has 14 residues. CDR3 in amino acids: CAGTGTGGIQPQHF. The CDR3 region has the DNA TGCGCCGGTACCGGGACAGGGGGGATTCAGCCCCAGCATTTT.

This clonotype was seen many times. As DNA, the CDR3 is TGCAGTGCTAGGGACAGGGGAATGACTGGAAACACCATATATTTT. As protein: CSARDRGMTGNTIYF. The V gene is TRBV20-1, the J gene TRBJ1-3; 9 bases align to TRBD1. CDR1 is DFQATT and CDR2 is SNEGSKA in the germline V gene (reference sequence). This CDR3 is built from 15 residues. The ends lost 3 bases at V and 2 bases at J; junction bases unmatched: 5.

The chain recombines TRBV3-1 with TRBJ2-1; 14 bases map to TRBD2. The germline gives CDR1 LGHDT, CDR2 YNNKEL (reference sequence). CDR3 size: 15 residues. The J segment lost 7 bases and the V segment lost 5 bases, leaving 4 bases of the junction unmatched. The DNA of the CDR3 is TGTGCCAGCAGCAGACTAGCGGGAGGGCGAAATGAGCAGTTCTTC. The encoded protein is CASSRLAGGRNEQFF.

Comment on this clonotype: This is likely an artifact of a read error, given a far larger clone one base away. As the CDR3 is not closed by the conserved phenylalanine or tryptophan, this likely results from a read error. The CDR3 protein is CASSVRGTSGYNEQFL. In DNA, the CDR3 is TGTGCCAGCAGTGTTAGGGGGACTAGCGGCTACAATGAGCAGTTCCTC. This chain uses TRBV2 with TRBJ2-5; TRBD2 matches at 11 bases. The assigned J gene may be wrong: the sequence end matches TRBJ2-1 better. Germline V gene data show CDR1 as SNHLY and CDR2 as FYNNEI. The CDR3 runs 16 residues.

In its sample, this clonotype was seen a few times. The chain employs TRBV20-1 and TRBJ2-7, with no clear D. The germline V and J ends were trimmed by 6 bases and 1 base, with 10 bases remaining between them. There are 12 residues in the CDR3. Germline V gives CDR1 DFQATT, CDR2 SNEGSKA (reference sequence). This chain's CDR3 is CSATTHSYEQYF. The CDR3 bases are TGCAGTGCCACGACCCATTCCTACGAGCAGTACTTC.

The sample holds a few counts of this clonotype. J is TRBJ2-4 and V is TRBV19; D gene ambiguous. The germline V and J ends were trimmed by 3 bases and 4 bases, with 13 bases remaining between them. The CDR3 extends over 15 amino acids. CDR1 and CDR2 from the germline V gene are LNHDA and SQIVND (reference sequence). The CDR3 nucleotides read TGTGCCAGTAGTATTATCTCGTCTGCTAAAAACATTCAGTACTTC. This sequence encodes CASSIISSAKNIQYF.

This chain links TRBV6-2 or TRBV6-3 with TRBJ1-4, with D possibly matching TRBD1 (5 bases). The germline CDR1 and CDR2 sequences are MNHEY and SVGEGT. Trimming pared 6 bases from V and 10 bases from J, leaving 18 bases between. CDR3 length: 14 residues. The CDR3 here is CASSRRGEFGKLFF. In DNA, the CDR3 is TGTGCCAGCAGCAGACGGGGGGAGTTTGGAAAACTGTTTTTT.

This clonotype occurred many times. V usage is TRBV14 and J usage is TRBJ2-1; 11 positions match TRBD2. The CDR3 spans 16 residues. V was clipped by 4 bases and J by 7 bases; unmatched bases: 9. The germline gives CDR1 SGHDN, CDR2 FVKESK. The CDR3 spells CASSPLTSGRANEQFF. Here the CDR3 DNA reads TGTGCCAGCAGCCCCCTTACTAGCGGGAGAGCGAATGAGCAGTTCTTC. Full variable domain (missing parts from reference TRBV14 and TRBJ2-1): EAGVTQFPSHSVIEKGQTVTLRCDPISGHDNLYWYRRVMGKEIKFLLHFVKESKQDESGMPNNRFLAERTGGTYSTLKVQPAELEDSGVYFCASSPLTSGRANEQFFGPGTRLTVL.

The CDR3 coding sequence is TGTGCCAGCAGTTTTACGTATGGGGGTCAGCCCCAGCATTTT. Its translation is CASSFTYGGQPQHF. The rearrangement joins TRBV6-5 to TRBJ1-5, with D perhaps TRBD1 (5 bases). This CDR3 comprises 14 residues. The germline gives CDR1 MNHEY, CDR2 SVGAGI. V was pared by 4 bases and J by 6 bases, with 13 bases between.

This clonotype has a count of ten or more. This sequence joins TRBV7-8 and TRBJ1-6, with D uncertain. This CDR3 is built from 15 residues. Trimming stripped 3 bases from V and 7 bases from J, with 13 bases between. The germline gives CDR1 SGHVS, CDR2 FQNEAQ. In DNA form, the CDR3 reads TGTGCCAGCAGCTTTACCGACGGCACAAATTCACCCCTCCACTTT. Amino acids: CASSFTDGTNSPLHF. Supplemented by reference TRBV7-8 and TRBJ1-6, the full variable domain reads GAGVSQSPRYKVAKRGQDVALRCDPISGHVSLFWYQQALGQGPEFLTYFQNEAQLDKSGLPSDRFFAERPEGSVSTLKIQRTQQEDSAVYLCASSFTDGTNSPLHFGNGTRLTVT.